The 2 T cell receptor beta chains reported below all come from one sample, sequenced in a study of blood T cell repertoires in COVID-19. Only in-frame clones appear in the TCRdb table, and some are missing; sequencing was by immunoSEQ multiplex PCR. This sample carries about 43,000 clones, about 80% of them seen once, and the ten largest clones take less than 25%. The material sequenced was peripheral blood. All receptors derive from a woman aged 60-70 years with acute or convalescent COVID-19.

This clone was recorded only once. This rearrangement joins TRBV7-9 to TRBJ2-3, with 14 positions matching TRBD2. Germline lookup yields CDR1 SEHNR and CDR2 FQNEAQ (reference sequence). J gave up 0 bases and V 4 bases, and 6 bases lay outside the gene matches. The CDR3 spans 18 residues. The CDR3 DNA is TGTGCCAGCAGCTCATGGACTAGCGGGGGGTATAGCACAGATACGCAGTATTTT. Amino acids: CASSSWTSGGYSTDTQYF.

The chain has TRBV27 and TRBJ1-2, with 8 bases identical to TRBD1. The junction had 4 bases not matched to a gene; V was cut back by 6 bases and J by 7 bases. Germline-derived CDR1 and CDR2 are MNHEY and SMNVEV (reference sequence). The length of the CDR3 is 12 residues. Here the CDR3 DNA reads TGTGCCAGCAGCCCGACAGGGGTTGGCTACACCTTC. Encoded protein: CASSPTGVGYTF.